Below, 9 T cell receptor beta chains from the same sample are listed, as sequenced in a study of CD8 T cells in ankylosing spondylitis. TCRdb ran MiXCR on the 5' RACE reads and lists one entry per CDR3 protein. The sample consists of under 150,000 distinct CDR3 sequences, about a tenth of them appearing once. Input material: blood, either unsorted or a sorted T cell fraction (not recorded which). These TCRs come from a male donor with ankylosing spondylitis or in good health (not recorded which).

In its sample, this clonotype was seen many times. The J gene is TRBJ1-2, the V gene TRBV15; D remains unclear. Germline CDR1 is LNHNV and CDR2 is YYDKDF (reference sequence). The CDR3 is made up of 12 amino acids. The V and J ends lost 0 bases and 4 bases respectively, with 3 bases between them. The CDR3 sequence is CATSRDTYGYTF. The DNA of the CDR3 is TGTGCCACCAGCAGAGACACCTATGGCTACACCTTC.

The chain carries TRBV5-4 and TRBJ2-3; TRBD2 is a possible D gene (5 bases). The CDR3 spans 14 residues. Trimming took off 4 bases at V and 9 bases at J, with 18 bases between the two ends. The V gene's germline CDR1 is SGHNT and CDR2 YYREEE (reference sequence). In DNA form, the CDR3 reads TGTGCCAGCAGCCTTGGACTTTTCGGGGAGACGCAGTATTTT. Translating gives CASSLGLFGETQYF.

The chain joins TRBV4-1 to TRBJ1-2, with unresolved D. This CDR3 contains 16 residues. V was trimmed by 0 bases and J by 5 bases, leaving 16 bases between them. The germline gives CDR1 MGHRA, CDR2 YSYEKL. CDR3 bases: TGCGCCAGCAGCCAAGATCTTCGACGGCCCTTATATGGCTACACCTTC. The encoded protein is CASSQDLRRPLYGYTF.

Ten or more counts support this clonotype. The CDR3 sequence: CSVEGQGDNEQFF. The CDR3 DNA reads as TGCAGCGTTGAGGGTCAGGGCGACAATGAGCAGTTCTTC. This chain joins TRBV29-1 and TRBJ2-1; tentative D call: TRBD1 (5 bases). The length of the CDR3 is 13 residues. Germline V CDR1 and CDR2: SQVTM, ANQGSEA. Between the trimmed V and J ends, which lost 3 bases and 5 bases, there was a span of 11 bases.

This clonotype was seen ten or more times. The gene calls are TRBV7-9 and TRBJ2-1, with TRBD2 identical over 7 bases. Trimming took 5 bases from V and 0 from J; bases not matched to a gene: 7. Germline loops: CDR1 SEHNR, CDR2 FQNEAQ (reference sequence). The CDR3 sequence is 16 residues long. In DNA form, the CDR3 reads TGTGCCAGCAGCGTTCTAGCGGCTAGCTCCTACAATGAGCAGTTCTTC. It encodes CASSVLAASSYNEQFF. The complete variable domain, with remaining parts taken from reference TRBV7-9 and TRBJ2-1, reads DTGVSQNPRHKITKRGQNVTFRCDPISEHNRLYWYRQTLGQGPEFLTYFQNEAQLEKSRLLSDRFSAERPKGSFSTLEIQRTEQGDSAMYLCASSVLAASSYNEQFFGPGTRLTVL.

The CDR3 nucleotides read TGCAGTGGGGACATGCGAAACTATGGCTACACCTTC. This gives the protein CSGDMRNYGYTF. This sequence joins TRBV20-1 and TRBJ1-2, with D possibly being TRBD1 (6 bases). The CDR3 is made up of 12 amino acids. Germline-derived CDR1 and CDR2 are DFQATT and SNEGSKA (reference sequence). V was cut by 7 bases and J by 2 bases, with 11 bases left in between.

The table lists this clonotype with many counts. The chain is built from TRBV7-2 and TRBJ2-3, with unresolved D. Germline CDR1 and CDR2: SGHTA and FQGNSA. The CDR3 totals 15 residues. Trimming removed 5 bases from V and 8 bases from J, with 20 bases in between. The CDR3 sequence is CASSPPVGGGGTQYF. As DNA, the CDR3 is TGTGCCAGCAGCCCCCCGGTGGGCGGTGGTGGTACGCAGTATTTT.

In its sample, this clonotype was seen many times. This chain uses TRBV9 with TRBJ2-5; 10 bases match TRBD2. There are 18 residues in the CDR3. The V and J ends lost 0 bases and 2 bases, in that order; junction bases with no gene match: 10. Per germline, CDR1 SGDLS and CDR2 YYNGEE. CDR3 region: CASSVGVRASGSQETQYF. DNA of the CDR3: TGTGCCAGCAGCGTAGGGGTTCGGGCTAGCGGGAGTCAAGAGACCCAGTACTTC.

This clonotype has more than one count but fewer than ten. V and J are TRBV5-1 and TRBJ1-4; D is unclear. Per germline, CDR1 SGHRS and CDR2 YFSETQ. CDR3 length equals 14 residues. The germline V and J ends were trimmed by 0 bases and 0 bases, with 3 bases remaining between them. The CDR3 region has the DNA TGCGCCAGCAGCTTGGATGCAACTAATGAAAAACTGTTTTTT. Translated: CASSLDATNEKLFF.